Included here is one T cell receptor (beta chain) sequence, with context. The sample belongs to a study of radiation and T cells in renal cell carcinoma. Documented treatment: 15 Gy SBRT to primary tumor, nephrectomy 4 weeks later. Using immunoSEQ multiplex PCR, the repertoire was profiled, and TCRdb retains in-frame clones only, with some absent. The table has over 15,000 clones, 55% to 65% seen once. Trimming pared 6 bases from V and 2 bases from J, leaving 7 bases between. CDR1 is DFQATT, CDR2 SNEGSKA, per germline (reference sequence). The CDR3 has 11 residues. This clonotype was sampled from a woman in her 70s with renal cell carcinoma. The chain combines TRBV20-1 with TRBJ1-1; unclear D gene. The specimen comprised tumor tissue, sampled from a patient whose treatment included radiotherapy and nephrectomy. This CDR3 is CSAPENTEAFF. CDR3 DNA sequence: TGCAGTGCCCCGGAAAACACTGAAGCTTTCTTT.